This T cell receptor (beta chain) was recorded in a study of T cell changes during pregnancy in multiple sclerosis. Per germline, CDR1 SGHNT and CDR2 YYREEE (reference sequence). CDR3 size: 13 residues. Trimming took off 4 bases at V and 5 bases at J, with 11 bases between the two ends. The assay was immunoSEQ multiplex PCR, and TCRdb's table has in-frame clones only and misses some. The profile covers tens of thousands of clones, with roughly 90% appearing a single time and about 5% taken by the ten largest. The chain carries TRBV5-4 and TRBJ2-3, with D unresolved. This TCR derives from a female donor with multiple sclerosis, enrolled in a pregnancy study. This specimen consisted of CD8+ T cells from peripheral blood mononuclear cells, obtained after pregnancy. CDR3 in amino acids: CASSLASRDTQYF. CDR3 coding DNA: TGTGCCAGCAGCCTCGCGTCGAGAGATACGCAGTATTTT. The full variable domain, in which reference TRBV5-4 and TRBJ2-3 provide the parts outside the CDR3, is ETGVTQSPTHLIKTRGQQVTLRCSSQSGHNTVSWYQQALGQGPQFIFQYYREEENGRGNFPPRFSGLQFPNYSSELNVNALELDDSALYLCASSLASRDTQYFGPGTRLTVL.